The 26 T cell receptor beta chains reported below all come from one sample, sequenced in a study of T cell responses to AZD1222 COVID-19 vaccine. TCRdb's copy holds only in-frame clones and misses some; the assay was immunoSEQ multiplex PCR. The sample holds about 97,000 clones, 70% to 90% seen once. Sequencing used peripheral blood, obtained on day 0 of AZD1222 vaccination. Source of these receptors: an adult in good health.

The chain employs TRBV5-1 and TRBJ1-1; 7 bases are shared with TRBD1. CDR1 and CDR2 from the germline V gene are SGHRS and YFSETQ. Losses at the gene ends were 3 bases for V and 11 bases for J; bases not matched to a gene: 10. The CDR3 loop spans 13 amino acids. The CDR3 DNA sequence: TGCGCCAGCAGCTCGAGGGGATTACAGGGGGCTTTCTTT. Translation gives CASSSRGLQGAFF. The full variable domain, in which reference TRBV5-1 and TRBJ1-1 provide the parts outside the CDR3, is KAGVTQTPRYLIKTRGQQVTLSCSPISGHRSVSWYQQTPGQGLQFLFEYFSETQRNKGNFPGRFSGRQFSNSRSEMNVSTLELGDSALYLCASSSRGLQGAFFGQGTRLTVV.

The gene calls are TRBV7-3 and TRBJ2-2; no clear D gene. Per the germline V gene, CDR1 is SGHTA and CDR2 is FQGTGA. The V end lost 1 base, the J end lost 9 bases, and 9 bases lay between the germline ends. The CDR3 runs 13 residues. The DNA for the CDR3 is TGTGCCAGCAGCTTAATGGGTAGCCGGGAGCTGTTTTTT. As protein: CASSLMGSRELFF.

The rearrangement uses TRBV6-6 and TRBJ1-4, with 9 positions matching TRBD1. The CDR3 has 15 amino acids. CDR1 MNHNY and CDR2 SVGAGI come from the germline V gene (reference sequence). Trimming removed 5 bases from V and 6 bases from J; junction bases left unmatched: 7. The CDR3 loop is CASSTRTGEDEKLFF. The CDR3 DNA reads TGTGCCAGCAGTACGAGGACAGGGGAGGATGAAAAACTGTTTTTT.

This chain links TRBV5-6 with TRBJ1-5; D is unclear. Trimming cost V 9 bases and J 14 bases, with 12 bases left between them. Germline CDR1 and CDR2: SGHDT and YYEEEE. There are 9 residues in the CDR3. This CDR3 is CATLRTEHF. DNA for the CDR3: TGTGCCACCCTGCGTACGGAGCATTTT.

This clone was observed a few times. In DNA form, the CDR3 reads TGTGCCAGCAGCCCTTTGGGGGGGCAGGCCTATCAGCCCCAGCATTTT. Encoded protein: CASSPLGGQAYQPQHF. The chain carries TRBV16 and TRBJ1-5; maybe TRBD1 (6 bases). Germline-derived CDR1 and CDR2 are KGHSY and FQNENV. The CDR3 is 16 residues long. V dropped 4 bases and J dropped 5 bases, with 18 bases sitting between them. Full variable domain (missing parts from reference TRBV16 and TRBJ1-5): GEEVAQTPKHLVRGEGQKAKLYCAPIKGHSYVFWYQQVLKNEFKFLISFQNENVFDETGMPKERFSAKCLPNSPCSLEIQATKLEDSAVYFCASSPLGGQAYQPQHFGDGTRLSIL.

The rearrangement uses TRBV9 and TRBJ2-3, with D perhaps matching TRBD1 (5 bases). Germline-derived CDR1 and CDR2 are SGDLS and YYNGEE. With 0 bases removed from V and 4 bases from J, the gap between germline ends came to 6 bases. CDR3 size: 13 residues. For the CDR3, the DNA is TGTGCCAGCAGCGTAGGACAGCCAGATACGCAGTATTTT. It codes for CASSVGQPDTQYF.

J is TRBJ2-5 and V is TRBV4-2, with TRBD2 identical over 16 bases. Germline V gene data show CDR1 as LGHNA and CDR2 as YNFKEQ. The CDR3 is made up of 17 amino acids. Losses at the gene ends were 2 bases for V and 4 bases for J; bases not matched to a gene: 4. The CDR3, as DNA: TGTGCCAGCAGCCAAACGGGACTAGCGGGGGGGCCAGAGACCCAGTACTTC. Translation: CASSQTGLAGGPETQYF.

The V gene is TRBV5-1, the J gene TRBJ1-4; D unresolved. This CDR3 is 15 amino acids long. The germline CDR1 and CDR2 sequences are SGHRS and YFSETQ. V lost 2 bases and J 5 bases, leaving 13 bases between the germline ends. CDR3 sequence: CASSLDGALNEKLFF. CDR3 nucleotide sequence: TGCGCCAGCAGCTTAGACGGAGCCCTAAATGAAAAACTGTTTTTT.

The sample holds one count of this clone. V is TRBV4-1 and J is TRBJ2-5, with D perhaps matching TRBD2 (6 bases). The CDR3 is made up of 18 amino acids. V was clipped by 0 bases and J by 2 bases, with 19 bases between them. CDR1 is MGHRA and CDR2 is YSYEKL in the germline V gene. The CDR3 protein is CASSQDHGSGFRQETQYF. The DNA of the CDR3 is TGCGCCAGCAGCCAAGATCACGGGAGCGGGTTTAGACAAGAGACCCAGTACTTC.

The V call is TRBV6-2 or TRBV6-3, the J call TRBJ1-6; possibly TRBD1 for D (5 bases). Between the trimmed V and J ends, which lost 4 bases and 10 bases, there was a span of 17 bases. This CDR3 is 15 amino acids long. Germline V gene lookup returns CDR1 MNHEY and CDR2 SVGEGT. CDR3 residues: CASSLGQGYRSPLHF. Here the CDR3 DNA reads TGTGCCAGCAGTTTGGGCCAGGGCTACCGGTCACCCCTCCACTTT.

V usage is TRBV5-4 and J usage is TRBJ1-1; D is possibly TRBD1 (6 bases). The CDR3 length is 14 residues. V lost 4 bases, J lost 4 bases, and 14 bases lay in between. Germline V lookup: CDR1 SGHNT, CDR2 YYREEE (reference sequence). The CDR3 DNA is TGTGCCAGCAGCGTCAGGGGCCTCCTCACTGAAGCTTTCTTT. This encodes CASSVRGLLTEAFF.

CDR3 coding DNA: TGCGCCAGCAGCTCAGGGCAAAGGGGAGCCTCCAGCTATGGCTACACCTTC. It encodes CASSSGQRGASSYGYTF. J is TRBJ1-2 and V is TRBV5-1, with a weak D call TRBD1 (5 bases). There are 17 residues in the CDR3. The germline V gene has CDR1 SGHRS and CDR2 YFSETQ. Deletions cut 3 bases from V and 4 bases from J, with 22 bases between.

The chain links TRBV6-1 to TRBJ2-2; 7 positions agree with TRBD1. The CDR3 consists of 17 residues. J gave up 0 bases and V 4 bases, and 8 bases lay outside the gene matches. Germline values: CDR1 MNHNS, CDR2 SASEGT. The CDR3 is CASSAPDRDPNTGELFF. The CDR3 nucleotides are TGTGCCAGCAGTGCTCCTGACAGGGATCCGAACACCGGGGAGCTGTTTTTT.

A word on this clone: Other DNA sequences of this sample code for an identical CDR3. The rearrangement uses TRBV3-1 (or the pseudogene TRBV3-2) and TRBJ1-5; TRBD1 is a possible D gene (5 bases). This CDR3 region has 15 residues. CDR1 and CDR2 from the germline V gene are LGHDT and YNNKEL (reference sequence). V gave up 0 bases and J gave up 4 bases, with 10 bases separating them. This chain's CDR3 is CASSQDRGGNQPQHF. For the CDR3, the DNA is TGTGCCAGCAGCCAAGATCGGGGGGGAAATCAGCCCCAGCATTTT.

CDR3 sequence (DNA): TGTGCCAGCAGTTACTCAGGGGCCCTAGTTAACTCCGAGCAGTACTTC. This translates into CASSYSGALVNSEQYF. The rearrangement uses TRBV6-2 or TRBV6-3 and TRBJ2-7, with D perhaps TRBD1 (5 bases). CDR3 length: 16 amino acids. V lost 0 bases and J lost 6, with 18 bases in between. Per the germline V gene, CDR1 is MNHEY and CDR2 is SVGEGT.

The chain joins TRBV25-1 to TRBJ1-6; no definite D call. CDR1 and CDR2 (germline): MGHDK, SYGVNS. CDR3 length: 16 residues. V lost 4 bases, J lost 4 bases, and 14 bases lay in between. The CDR3 nucleotides read TGTGCCAGCAGTGTAGGAACGGGCGGTTATAATTCACCCCTCCACTTT. This codes for CASSVGTGGYNSPLHF.

The rearrangement uses TRBV2 and TRBJ1-1; no reliable D call. In germline, CDR1 is SNHLY, CDR2 FYNNEI. The CDR3 totals 14 residues. The V and J ends lost 7 bases and 4 bases respectively, with 16 bases between them. The CDR3 nucleotides are TGTGCCAGCAAAGAGAGGGCCACTCCCACTGAAGCTTTCTTT. It specifies CASKERATPTEAFF.

V gene TRBV30 combines with J gene TRBJ1-4; no clear D. In germline, CDR1 is GTSNPN, CDR2 SVGIG (reference sequence). Trimming removed 0 bases at V and 6 bases at J, with 5 bases between. The CDR3 runs to 12 residues. The DNA of the CDR3 is TGTGCCTGGAGTGTATTGGATGAAAAACTGTTTTTT. Its protein product is CAWSVLDEKLFF.

V gene TRBV7-9 combines with J gene TRBJ2-7; D is undetermined. The CDR3 has 13 amino acids. Germline loops: CDR1 SEHNR, CDR2 FQNEAQ (reference sequence). V shed 0 bases and J shed 6 bases, with 9 bases lying between them. The CDR3 nucleotides are TGTGCCAGCAGCTTAGCACGGCTATCCGAGCAGTACTTC. This encodes CASSLARLSEQYF.

The J gene is TRBJ1-2, the V gene TRBV24-1; D remains ambiguous. The CDR3 contains 13 residues. Looked up from germline, CDR1 is KGHDR and CDR2 is SFDVKD. Trimming took off 1 base at V and 4 bases at J, with 6 bases between the two ends. CDR3 region: CATSDFDGYGYTF. The CDR3 nucleotides are TGTGCCACCAGTGATTTCGACGGCTATGGCTACACCTTC.

The chain uses TRBV7-2 and TRBJ2-7; TRBD2 matches at 9 bases. Germline V gene lookup returns CDR1 SGHTA and CDR2 FQGNSA. V lost 8 bases, J lost 2 bases, and 4 bases stayed unmatched. This CDR3 has 13 amino acids. CDR3 loop: CASGLAGTYEQYF. The CDR3, as DNA: TGTGCCAGCGGGCTAGCGGGGACCTACGAGCAGTACTTC.

This clone turned up a few times. J is TRBJ2-3 and V is TRBV19; 9 bases are shared with TRBD2. V was pared by 4 bases and J by 5 bases, with 13 bases of the junction left unmatched. Germline V gives CDR1 LNHDA, CDR2 SQIVND (reference sequence). The CDR3 spans 17 residues. This chain's CDR3 is CASSSGSGGLSRDTQYF. The CDR3 nucleotides are TGTGCCAGTAGTAGCGGTAGCGGGGGATTATCCCGAGATACGCAGTATTTT.

Concerning this clone: Other DNA sequences in this specimen translate into the identical CDR3. The chain joins TRBV6-5 to TRBJ1-1; perhaps TRBD1 as D (5 bases). The germline gives CDR1 MNHEY, CDR2 SVGAGI. The V and J ends lost 5 bases and 5 bases respectively, with 6 bases between them. CDR3 size: 11 residues. CDR3 nucleotides: TGTGCCAGCAGTCAGGGAACTGAAGCTTTCTTT. It yields the protein CASSQGTEAFF.

The J gene is TRBJ1-2, the V gene TRBV4-3, with a possible D match to TRBD1 (5 bases). Trimming shortened V by 3 bases and J by 1 base, and 6 bases separated the two germline ends. Germline V lookup: CDR1 LGHNA, CDR2 YSLEER. This CDR3 is built from 13 residues. CDR3 nucleotides: TGCGCCAGCAGCCACGACAGTAACTATGGCTACACCTTC. This gives the protein CASSHDSNYGYTF.

The rearrangement joins TRBV7-2 to TRBJ1-2; a possible D gene is TRBD1 (5 bases). Germline V gene lookup returns CDR1 SGHTA and CDR2 FQGNSA. V lost 5 bases to trimming and J lost 4 bases, with 20 bases between them. The CDR3 has 16 amino acids. The chain's CDR3 is CASSPGTARRGYGYTF. As DNA, the CDR3 is TGTGCCAGCAGCCCCGGGACGGCAAGGAGGGGCTATGGCTACACCTTC.

This rearrangement joins TRBV5-1 to TRBJ1-1; no firm D call. This CDR3 comprises 14 residues. The V end was cut by 5 bases, the J end by 1 base, with 12 bases between. CDR1 is SGHRS and CDR2 is YFSETQ in the germline V gene. CDR3 sequence: CASSVGAENTEAFF. As DNA, the CDR3 is TGCGCCAGCAGTGTAGGAGCAGAGAACACTGAAGCTTTCTTT.